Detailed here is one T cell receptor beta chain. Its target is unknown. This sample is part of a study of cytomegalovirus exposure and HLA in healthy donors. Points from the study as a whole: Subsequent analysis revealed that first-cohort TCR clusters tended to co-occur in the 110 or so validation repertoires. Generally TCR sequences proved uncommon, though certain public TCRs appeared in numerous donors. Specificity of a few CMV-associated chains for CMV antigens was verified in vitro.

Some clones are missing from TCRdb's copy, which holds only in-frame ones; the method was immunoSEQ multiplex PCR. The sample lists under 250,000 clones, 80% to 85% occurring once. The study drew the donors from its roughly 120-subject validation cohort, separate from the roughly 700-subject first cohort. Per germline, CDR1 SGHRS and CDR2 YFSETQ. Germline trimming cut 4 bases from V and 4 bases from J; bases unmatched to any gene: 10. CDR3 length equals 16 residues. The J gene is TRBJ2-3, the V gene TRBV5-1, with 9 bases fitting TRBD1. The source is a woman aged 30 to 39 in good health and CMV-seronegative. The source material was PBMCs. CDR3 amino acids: CASSTGQGRRADTQYF. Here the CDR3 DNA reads TGCGCCAGCAGCACGGGACAGGGACGGAGAGCAGATACGCAGTATTTT.